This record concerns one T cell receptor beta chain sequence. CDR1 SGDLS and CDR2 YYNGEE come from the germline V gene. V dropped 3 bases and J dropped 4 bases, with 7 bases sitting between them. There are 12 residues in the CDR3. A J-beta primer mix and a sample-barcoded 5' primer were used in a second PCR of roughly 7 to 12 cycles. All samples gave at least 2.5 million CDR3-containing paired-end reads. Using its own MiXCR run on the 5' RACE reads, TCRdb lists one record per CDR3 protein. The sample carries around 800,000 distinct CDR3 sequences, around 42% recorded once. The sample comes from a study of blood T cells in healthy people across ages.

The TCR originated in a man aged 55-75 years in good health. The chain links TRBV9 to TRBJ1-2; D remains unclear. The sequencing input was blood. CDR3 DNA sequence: TGTGCCAGCAGCGACGGGTTCTATGGCTACACCTTC. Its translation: CASSDGFYGYTF.